A single sample gave rise to the 13 T cell receptor beta chains below, sequenced in a study of T cell responses to AZD1222 COVID-19 vaccine. Only in-frame clones appear in the TCRdb table, and some are missing; sequencing was by immunoSEQ multiplex PCR. Of just under 75,000 clones in the sample, over 60% were seen once. Sequenced material: peripheral blood, taken 28 days after the second AZD1222 dose. These receptors all stem from an adult who received the AZD1222 COVID-19 vaccine.

The chain uses TRBV29-1 and TRBJ1-6, with D maybe TRBD1 (5 bases). This CDR3 spans 14 amino acids. In germline, CDR1 is SQVTM, CDR2 ANQGSEA. V was clipped by 4 bases and J by 7 bases, with 14 bases between them. The CDR3 here is CSVVLAGTNSPLHF. Here the CDR3 DNA reads TGCAGCGTTGTCCTGGCAGGGACGAATTCACCCCTCCACTTT.

On this clone: This specimen includes other DNA sequences encoding the same CDR3. The gene calls are TRBV5-1 and TRBJ2-7; 7 bases align to TRBD1. V lost 0 bases, J lost 0 bases, and 6 bases stayed unmatched. This CDR3 is 16 amino acids long. Germline assignment: CDR1 SGHRS and CDR2 YFSETQ. CDR3: CASSLGHRDSSYEQYF. The DNA of the CDR3 is TGCGCCAGCAGCTTGGGGCACCGGGACAGCTCCTACGAGCAGTACTTC.

The chain couples TRBV5-6 to TRBJ2-5, with D possibly matching TRBD1 (5 bases). The V gene's germline CDR1 is SGHDT and CDR2 YYEEEE. Trimming took off 0 bases at V and 5 bases at J, with 11 bases between the two ends. This CDR3 region has 14 residues. CDR3 region: CASSLAQGRETQYF. The DNA of the CDR3 is TGTGCCAGCAGCTTGGCCCAGGGAAGGGAGACCCAGTACTTC. The full variable domain, rest sourced from reference TRBV5-6 and TRBJ2-5, is DAGVTQSPTHLIKTRGQQVTLRCSPKSGHDTVSWYQQALGQGPQFIFQYYEEEERQRGNFPDRFSGHQFPNYSSELNVNALLLGDSALYLCASSLAQGRETQYFGPGTRLLVL.

In its sample, this clone was seen once. The chain employs TRBV28 and TRBJ2-5; D ambiguous. This CDR3 contains 15 residues. The germline CDR1 and CDR2 sequences are MDHEN and SYDVKM. V was trimmed by 5 bases and J by 2 bases, leaving 15 bases between them. This CDR3 is CASSPAGRQQETQYF. CDR3 coding DNA: TGTGCCAGCAGTCCCGCCGGCAGGCAACAAGAGACCCAGTACTTC.

This chain connects TRBV18 to TRBJ1-1; D gene unclear. The CDR3 extends over 13 amino acids. Germline lookup yields CDR1 KGHSH and CDR2 LQKENI. V lost 0 bases to trimming and J lost 4 bases, with 6 bases between them. DNA for the CDR3: TGTGCCAGCTCACCACCGACTTTCACTGAAGCTTTCTTT. Its translation is CASSPPTFTEAFF.

For this clone: A junction boundary mismatches the germline segment, possibly from a read error. This chain uses TRBV24-1 with TRBJ1-2; D is unresolved. Germline values: CDR1 KGHDR, CDR2 SFDVKD. This CDR3 region has 13 residues. This chain's CDR3 is CATSDPRTAGVAF. CDR3 coding DNA: TGTGCCACCAGTGATCCCAGGACGGCAGGCGTCGCCTTC.

There are a few counts of this clone. The chain is built from TRBV7-8 and TRBJ2-7, with D possibly called TRBD1 or TRBD2 (5 bases each). V lost 3 bases and J lost 4, with 13 bases in between. Germline V gene sequence: CDR1 SGHVS, CDR2 FQNEAQ. CDR3 length equals 14 residues. For the CDR3, the DNA is TGTGCCAGCAGCTTCTCACAGGAGGTTTACGAGCAGTACTTC. Translation gives CASSFSQEVYEQYF.

This sequence joins TRBV3-1 (or the pseudogene TRBV3-2) and TRBJ2-1; TRBD2 agrees at 7 bases. The V and J ends lost 3 bases and 15 bases, in that order; junction bases with no gene match: 8. Germline lookup yields CDR1 LGHDT and CDR2 YNNKEL (reference sequence). This CDR3 region has 12 residues. This CDR3 reads CASSQGGRALFF. The DNA for the CDR3 is TGTGCCAGCAGCCAGGGTGGGAGGGCCCTGTTCTTC.

The chain carries TRBV10-3 and TRBJ1-1; D not resolved. Germline CDR1 reads ENHRY; CDR2 reads SYGVKD. With 2 bases removed from V and 3 bases from J, the gap between germline ends came to 10 bases. This CDR3 has 14 residues. The CDR3 reads CAISEEGGDTEAFF. CDR3 bases: TGTGCCATCAGTGAGGAGGGCGGGGACACTGAAGCTTTCTTT.

The table lists this clone with a few counts. The V gene is TRBV6-5, the J gene TRBJ1-4; 8 nucleotides match TRBD1. With V trimmed by 7 bases and J by 12 bases, 10 bases remained unmatched. Per the germline V gene, CDR1 is MNHEY and CDR2 is SVGAGI. The CDR3 is made up of 13 amino acids. CDR3 nucleotides: TGTGCCAGCATGGAGGTCCAGGGGGCGGAACTGTTTTTT. Amino acids: CASMEVQGAELFF.

This rearrangement joins TRBV4-1 to TRBJ2-1; 9 positions match TRBD1. V lost 0 bases to trimming and J lost 8 bases; unmatched junction nucleotides: 8. The CDR3 is 16 residues long. The germline gives CDR1 MGHRA, CDR2 YSYEKL. CDR3 in amino acids: CASSQEPVQGADEQFF. CDR3 nucleotide sequence: TGCGCCAGCAGCCAAGAGCCTGTACAGGGGGCGGATGAGCAGTTCTTC.

The chain carries TRBV29-1 and TRBJ2-5; 7 bases map to TRBD2. J gave up 2 bases and V 6 bases, and 6 bases lay outside the gene matches. Per the germline V gene, CDR1 is SQVTM and CDR2 is ANQGSEA. The CDR3 contains 13 residues. The CDR3 protein is CSVINSGQETQYF. CDR3 DNA sequence: TGCAGCGTCATTAATAGCGGGCAAGAGACCCAGTACTTC.

This clone was detected a few times. The gene calls are TRBV7-2 and TRBJ2-7; the match to TRBD2 covers 11 bases. With 5 bases clipped from V and 0 bases from J, the junction kept 6 bases outside the gene matches. CDR3 size: 16 residues. Germline loops: CDR1 SGHTA, CDR2 FQGNSA. CDR3 sequence (DNA): TGTGCCAGCAGCACTGGACTAGCGGGTGCCTCCTACGAGCAGTACTTC. Translated, it gives CASSTGLAGASYEQYF.